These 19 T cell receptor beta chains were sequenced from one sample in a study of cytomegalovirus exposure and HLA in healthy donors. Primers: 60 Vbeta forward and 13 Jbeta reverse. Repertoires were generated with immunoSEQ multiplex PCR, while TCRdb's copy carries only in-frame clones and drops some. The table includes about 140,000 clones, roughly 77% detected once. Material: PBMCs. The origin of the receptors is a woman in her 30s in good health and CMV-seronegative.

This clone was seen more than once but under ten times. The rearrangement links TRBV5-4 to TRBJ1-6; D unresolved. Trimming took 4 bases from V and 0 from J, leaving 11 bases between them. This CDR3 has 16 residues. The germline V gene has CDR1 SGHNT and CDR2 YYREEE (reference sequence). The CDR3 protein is CASSPSVSSYNSPLHF. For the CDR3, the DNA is TGTGCCAGCAGCCCGTCGGTGAGCTCCTATAATTCACCCCTCCACTTT.

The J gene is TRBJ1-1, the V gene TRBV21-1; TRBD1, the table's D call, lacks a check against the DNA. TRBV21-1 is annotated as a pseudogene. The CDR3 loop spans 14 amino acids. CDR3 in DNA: TGTGCCAGCAGCATAACATCAGGGGACACTGAAGCTTTCTTT. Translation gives CASSITSGDTEAFF.

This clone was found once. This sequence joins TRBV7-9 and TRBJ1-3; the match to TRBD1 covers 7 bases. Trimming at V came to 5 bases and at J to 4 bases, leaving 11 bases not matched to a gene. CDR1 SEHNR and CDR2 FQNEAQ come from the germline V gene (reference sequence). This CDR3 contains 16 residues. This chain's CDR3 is CASSPTPTGYGNTIYF. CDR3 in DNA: TGTGCCAGCAGCCCCACTCCGACAGGGTACGGAAACACCATATATTTT.

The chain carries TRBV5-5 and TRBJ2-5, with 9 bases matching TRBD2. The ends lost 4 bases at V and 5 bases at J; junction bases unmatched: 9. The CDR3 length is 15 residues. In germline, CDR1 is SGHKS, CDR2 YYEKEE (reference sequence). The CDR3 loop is CASSDWRGGGETQYF. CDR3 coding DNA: TGTGCCAGCAGCGATTGGCGGGGGGGCGGGGAGACCCAGTACTTC.

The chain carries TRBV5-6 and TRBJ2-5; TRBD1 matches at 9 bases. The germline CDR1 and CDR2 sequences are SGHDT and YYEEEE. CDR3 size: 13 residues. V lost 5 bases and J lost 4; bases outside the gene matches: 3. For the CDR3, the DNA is TGTGCCAGCAGTAGACAGGGGGTAGAGACCCAGTACTTC. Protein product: CASSRQGVETQYF.

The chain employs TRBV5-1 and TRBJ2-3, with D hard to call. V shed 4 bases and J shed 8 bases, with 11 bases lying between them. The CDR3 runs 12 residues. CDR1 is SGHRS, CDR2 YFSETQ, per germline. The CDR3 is CASSDGLATQYF. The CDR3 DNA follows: TGCGCCAGCAGCGATGGGCTTGCTACGCAGTATTTT.

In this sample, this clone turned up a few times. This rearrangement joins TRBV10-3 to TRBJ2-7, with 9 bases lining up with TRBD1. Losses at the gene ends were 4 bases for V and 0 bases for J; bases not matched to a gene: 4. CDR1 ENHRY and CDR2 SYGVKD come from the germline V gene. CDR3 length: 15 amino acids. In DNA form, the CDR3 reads TGTGCCATCAGTGGGACGGGACAGGGCTCCTACGAGCAGTACTTC. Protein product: CAISGTGQGSYEQYF.

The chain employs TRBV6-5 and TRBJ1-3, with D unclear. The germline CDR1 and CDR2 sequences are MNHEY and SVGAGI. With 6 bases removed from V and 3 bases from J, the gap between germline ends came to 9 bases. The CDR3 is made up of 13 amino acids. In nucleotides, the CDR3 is TGTGCCAGCAGCCCCCCAGTTGGAAACACCATATATTTT. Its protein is CASSPPVGNTIYF.

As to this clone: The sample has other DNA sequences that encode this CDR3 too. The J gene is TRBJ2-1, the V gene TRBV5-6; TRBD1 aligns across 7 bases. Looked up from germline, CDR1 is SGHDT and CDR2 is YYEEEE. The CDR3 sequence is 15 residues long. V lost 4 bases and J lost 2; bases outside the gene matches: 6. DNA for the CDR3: TGTGCCAGCAGCGTCTCCGGGACAGCCTACAATGAGCAGTTCTTC. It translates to CASSVSGTAYNEQFF.

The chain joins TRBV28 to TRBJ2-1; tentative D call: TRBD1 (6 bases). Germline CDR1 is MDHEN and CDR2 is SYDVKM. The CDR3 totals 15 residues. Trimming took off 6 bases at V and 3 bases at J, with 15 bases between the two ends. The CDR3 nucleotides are TGTGCCAGCAGGGCGTCCGGGACATTCTACAATGAGCAGTTCTTC. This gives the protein CASRASGTFYNEQFF.

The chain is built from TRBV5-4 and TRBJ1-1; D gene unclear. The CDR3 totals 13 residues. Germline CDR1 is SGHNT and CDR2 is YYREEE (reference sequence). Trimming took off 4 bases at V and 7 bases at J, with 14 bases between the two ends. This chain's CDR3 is CASSLSPWSEAFF. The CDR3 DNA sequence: TGTGCCAGCAGCCTCAGTCCTTGGAGTGAAGCTTTCTTT.

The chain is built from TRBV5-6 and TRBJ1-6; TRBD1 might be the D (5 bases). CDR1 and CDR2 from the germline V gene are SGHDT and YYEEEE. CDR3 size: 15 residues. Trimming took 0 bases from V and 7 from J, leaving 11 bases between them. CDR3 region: CASSLVRERNSPLHF. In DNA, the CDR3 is TGTGCCAGCAGCTTGGTCAGGGAACGGAATTCACCCCTCCACTTT. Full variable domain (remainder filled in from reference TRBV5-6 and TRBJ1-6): DAGVTQSPTHLIKTRGQQVTLRCSPKSGHDTVSWYQQALGQGPQFIFQYYEEEERQRGNFPDRFSGHQFPNYSSELNVNALLLGDSALYLCASSLVRERNSPLHFGNGTRLTVT.

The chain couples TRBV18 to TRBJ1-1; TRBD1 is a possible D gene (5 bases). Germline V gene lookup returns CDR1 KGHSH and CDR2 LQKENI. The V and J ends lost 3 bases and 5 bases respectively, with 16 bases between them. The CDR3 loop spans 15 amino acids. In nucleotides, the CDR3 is TGTGCCAGCTCACCTCCCGGGGGGGACTGGACTGAAGCTTTCTTT. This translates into CASSPPGGDWTEAFF.

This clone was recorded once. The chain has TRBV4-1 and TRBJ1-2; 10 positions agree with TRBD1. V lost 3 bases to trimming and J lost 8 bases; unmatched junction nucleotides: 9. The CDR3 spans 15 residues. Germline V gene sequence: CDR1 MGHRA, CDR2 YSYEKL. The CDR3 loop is CASSHPMDRGGGYTF. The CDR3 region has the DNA TGCGCCAGCAGCCACCCAATGGACAGGGGGGGAGGCTACACCTTC.

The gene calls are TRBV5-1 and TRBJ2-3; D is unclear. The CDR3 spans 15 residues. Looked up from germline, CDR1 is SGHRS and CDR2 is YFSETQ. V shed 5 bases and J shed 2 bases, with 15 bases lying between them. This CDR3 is CASSELIALTDTQYF. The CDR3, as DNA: TGCGCCAGCAGTGAGCTCATAGCACTCACAGATACGCAGTATTTT.

The CDR3 coding sequence is TGTGCCAGCTCACCGGGGGGGGGTCAAGCCCGCTCCTACAATGAGCAGTTCTTC. This translates into CASSPGGGQARSYNEQFF. The genes are TRBV18 and TRBJ2-1; 7 nucleotides agree with TRBD2. The CDR3 sequence is 18 residues long. J was trimmed by 0 bases and V by 3 bases; bases with no gene match: 11. From germline, CDR1 is KGHSH and CDR2 LQKENI.

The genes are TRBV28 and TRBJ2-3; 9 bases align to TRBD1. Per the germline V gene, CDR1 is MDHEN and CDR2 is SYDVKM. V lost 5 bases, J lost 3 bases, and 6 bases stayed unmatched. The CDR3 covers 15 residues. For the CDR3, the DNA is TGTGCCAGCAGTCTCGGGACAGGGAAGACAGATACGCAGTATTTT. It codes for CASSLGTGKTDTQYF.

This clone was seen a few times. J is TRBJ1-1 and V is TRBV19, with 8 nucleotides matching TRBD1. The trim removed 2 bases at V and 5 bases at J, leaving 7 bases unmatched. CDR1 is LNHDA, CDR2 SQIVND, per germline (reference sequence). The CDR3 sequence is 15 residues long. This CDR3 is CASSIIPTGGTEAFF. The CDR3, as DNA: TGTGCCAGTAGTATAATCCCCACAGGGGGGACTGAAGCTTTCTTT.

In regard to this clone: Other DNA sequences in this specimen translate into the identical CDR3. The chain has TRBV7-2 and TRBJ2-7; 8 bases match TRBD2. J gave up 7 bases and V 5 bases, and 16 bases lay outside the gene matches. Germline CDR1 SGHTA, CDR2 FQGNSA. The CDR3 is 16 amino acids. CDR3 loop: CASSVFSGTLGGEQYF. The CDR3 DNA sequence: TGTGCCAGCAGCGTCTTTAGCGGGACCCTAGGGGGGGAGCAGTACTTC.